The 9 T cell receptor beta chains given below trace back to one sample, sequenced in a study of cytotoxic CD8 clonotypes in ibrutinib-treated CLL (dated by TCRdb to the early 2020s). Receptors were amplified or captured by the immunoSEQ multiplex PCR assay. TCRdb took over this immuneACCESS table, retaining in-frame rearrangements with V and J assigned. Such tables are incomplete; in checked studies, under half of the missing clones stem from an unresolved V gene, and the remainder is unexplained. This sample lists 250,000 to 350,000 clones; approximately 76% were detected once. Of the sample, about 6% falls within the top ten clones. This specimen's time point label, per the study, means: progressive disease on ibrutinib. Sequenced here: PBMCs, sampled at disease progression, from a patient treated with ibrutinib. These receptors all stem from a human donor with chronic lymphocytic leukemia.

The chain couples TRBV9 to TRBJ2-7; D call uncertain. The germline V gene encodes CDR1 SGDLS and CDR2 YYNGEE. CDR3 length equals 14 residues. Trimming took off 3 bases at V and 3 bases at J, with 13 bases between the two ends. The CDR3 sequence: CASSAEYGFYEQYF. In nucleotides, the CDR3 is TGTGCCAGCAGCGCGGAGTACGGCTTCTACGAGCAGTACTTC. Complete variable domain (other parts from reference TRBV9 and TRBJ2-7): DSGVTQTPKHLITATGQRVTLRCSPRSGDLSVYWYQQSLDQGLQFLIQYYNGEERAKGNILERFSAQQFPDLHSELNLSSLELGDSALYFCASSAEYGFYEQYFGPGTRLTVT.

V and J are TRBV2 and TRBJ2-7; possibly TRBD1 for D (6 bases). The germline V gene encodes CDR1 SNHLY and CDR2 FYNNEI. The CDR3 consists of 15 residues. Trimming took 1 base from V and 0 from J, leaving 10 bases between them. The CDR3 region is CASSEDRANSYEQYF. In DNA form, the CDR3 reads TGTGCCAGCAGTGAAGACAGGGCAAACTCCTACGAGCAGTACTTC.

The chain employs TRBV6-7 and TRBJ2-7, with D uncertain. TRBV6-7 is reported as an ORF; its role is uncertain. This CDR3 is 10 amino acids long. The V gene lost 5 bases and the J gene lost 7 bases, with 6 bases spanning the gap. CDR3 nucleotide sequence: TGTGCCAGCAGTAGCCGGGAGCAGTACTTC. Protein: CASSSREQYF.

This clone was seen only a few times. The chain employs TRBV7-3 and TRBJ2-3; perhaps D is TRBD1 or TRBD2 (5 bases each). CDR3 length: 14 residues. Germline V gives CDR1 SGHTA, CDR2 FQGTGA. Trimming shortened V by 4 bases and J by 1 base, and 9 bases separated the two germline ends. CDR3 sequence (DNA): TGTGCCAGCAGCTCCCGGGACGGCACAGATACGCAGTATTTT. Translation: CASSSRDGTDTQYF.

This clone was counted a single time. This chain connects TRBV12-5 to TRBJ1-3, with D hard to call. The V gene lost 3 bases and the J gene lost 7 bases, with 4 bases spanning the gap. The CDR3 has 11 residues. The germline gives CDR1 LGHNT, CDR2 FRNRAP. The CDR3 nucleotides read TGTGCTAGTGGTTTAGGGAACACCATATATTTT. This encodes CASGLGNTIYF.

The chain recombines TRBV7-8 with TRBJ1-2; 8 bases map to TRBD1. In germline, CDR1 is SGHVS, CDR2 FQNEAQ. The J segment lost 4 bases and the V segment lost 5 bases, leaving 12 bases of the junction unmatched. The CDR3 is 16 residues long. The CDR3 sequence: CASSNRKTGDVYGYTF. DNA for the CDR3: TGTGCCAGCAGCAACCGAAAGACAGGGGATGTCTATGGCTACACCTTC.

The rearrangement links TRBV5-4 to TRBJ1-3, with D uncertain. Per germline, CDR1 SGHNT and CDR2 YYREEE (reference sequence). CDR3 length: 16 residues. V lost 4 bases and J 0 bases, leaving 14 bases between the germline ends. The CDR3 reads CASSAGRNYSGNTIYF. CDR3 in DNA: TGTGCCAGCAGCGCAGGACGTAACTACTCTGGAAACACCATATATTTT.

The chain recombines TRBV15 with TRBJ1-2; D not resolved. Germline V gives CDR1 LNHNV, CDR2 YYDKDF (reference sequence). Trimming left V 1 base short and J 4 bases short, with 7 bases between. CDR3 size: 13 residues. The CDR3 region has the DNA TGTGCCACCAGCAGAGTGTCCGTCTATGGCTACACCTTC. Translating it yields CATSRVSVYGYTF.

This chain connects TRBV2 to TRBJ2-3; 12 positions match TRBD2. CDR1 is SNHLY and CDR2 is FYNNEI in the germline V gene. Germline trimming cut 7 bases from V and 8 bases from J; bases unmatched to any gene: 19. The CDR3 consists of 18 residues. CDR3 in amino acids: CASTKGLAGGPWKGTQYF. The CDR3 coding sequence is TGTGCCAGCACTAAGGGCCTAGCGGGGGGGCCGTGGAAAGGTACGCAGTATTTT.